This TCR beta chain stems from a study of cytomegalovirus exposure and HLA in healthy donors. Study background: The early release's HLA-typed donors yielded approximately 82 million unique TCRs.

Study results and limitations: A cluster of highly shared sequence variants was likely a sequencing artifact. Listed as cytomegalovirus-associated were 150 or so TCR beta chains.

A word on this clone: Antigen specificity is unknown.

Everyone who donated was a healthy bone marrow donor. PCR involved 60 Vbeta and 13 Jbeta primers. Sequencing was performed with immunoSEQ multiplex PCR; in TCRdb, only in-frame clones are kept and a portion is missing. The top ten clones hold about 10% of a sample with over 95,000 clones, over 75% of them seen once. V was cut by 5 bases and J by 4 bases, with 14 bases left in between. Per germline, CDR1 LNHDA and CDR2 SQIVND (reference sequence). This CDR3 is built from 14 residues. The V call is TRBV19, the J call TRBJ2-5; D is perhaps TRBD2 (6 bases). Source material: PBMCs. This clonotype was sampled from a man aged 35 to 55 in good health and CMV-seropositive. DNA of the CDR3: TGTGCCAGTAGTGAACCGGGAGCAATAGAGACCCAGTACTTC. Protein sequence: CASSEPGAIETQYF.